Listed here are 16 T cell receptor beta chains from one sample, sequenced in a study of blood T cell repertoires in COVID-19. Sequencing used immunoSEQ multiplex PCR; TCRdb keeps in-frame clones, though not all of them. Here the sample spans tens of thousands of clones, about 70% being singletons. Source material: peripheral blood. These receptor sequences come from a woman aged 80 or older with active or convalescent COVID-19.

The chain carries TRBV7-9 and TRBJ1-5, with D possibly TRBD1 on 5 matching bases. Trimming took 5 bases from V and 6 from J, leaving 17 bases between them. The CDR3 loop spans 15 amino acids. In germline, CDR1 is SEHNR, CDR2 FQNEAQ (reference sequence). This chain's CDR3 is CASSPPGGVGQPQHF. The CDR3, as DNA: TGTGCCAGCAGCCCTCCGGGAGGGGTAGGTCAGCCCCAGCATTTT.

The chain has TRBV5-1 and TRBJ2-3; 13 nucleotides match TRBD2. Germline CDR1 is SGHRS and CDR2 is YFSETQ. This CDR3 is 18 amino acids long. After removal of 3 bases from V and 0 bases from J, the junction contained 7 bases not matched to a gene. CDR3 sequence (DNA): TGCGCCAGCAGCTCCGGGACTAGCGGGAAGCCTAGCACAGATACGCAGTATTTT. It translates to CASSSGTSGKPSTDTQYF.

In nucleotides, the CDR3 is TGTGCCAGCAGCCTATGTGAAGCGACGGGGGGCCTGAACACAGATACGCAGTATTTT. This codes for CASSLCEATGGLNTDTQYF. The chain links TRBV4-2 to TRBJ2-3; tentatively, D is TRBD2 (7 bases). Germline V gene lookup returns CDR1 LGHNA and CDR2 YNFKEQ. Trimming took 4 bases from V and 2 from J, leaving 25 bases between them. CDR3 length: 19 residues.

This clone was detected a few times. The chain has TRBV9 and TRBJ1-1; no clear D gene. The CDR3 is made up of 13 amino acids. Germline values: CDR1 SGDLS, CDR2 YYNGEE. Deletions cut 0 bases from V and 3 bases from J, with 6 bases between. The DNA for the CDR3 is TGTGCCAGCAGCGTAGGTCCAGACACTGAAGCTTTCTTT. Its translation is CASSVGPDTEAFF.

The chain recombines TRBV27 with TRBJ1-5; D might be TRBD1 (5 bases). Trimming cost V 1 base and J 3 bases, with 13 bases left between them. This CDR3 contains 16 residues. The V gene's germline CDR1 is MNHEY and CDR2 SMNVEV (reference sequence). CDR3 DNA: TGTGCCAGCAGTTTATTTGGGGGGGATGACAATCAGCCCCAGCATTTT. It codes for CASSLFGGDDNQPQHF.

V and J are TRBV5-4 and TRBJ1-6, with 9 bases fitting TRBD1. The CDR3 is 16 amino acids. Trimming removed 4 bases from V and 10 bases from J; junction bases left unmatched: 12. Germline assignment: CDR1 SGHNT and CDR2 YYREEE (reference sequence). CDR3 residues: CASSRGTGRGESPLHF. CDR3 sequence (DNA): TGTGCCAGCAGCCGCGGGACAGGGCGAGGGGAATCACCCCTCCACTTT.

The V call is TRBV29-1, the J call TRBJ2-3; the match to TRBD1 covers 7 bases. Germline values: CDR1 SQVTM, CDR2 ANQGSEA. This CDR3 has 14 amino acids. Trimming at V came to 6 bases and at J to 6 bases, leaving 12 bases not matched to a gene. CDR3 amino acids: CSVRTGFMSDTQYF. As DNA, the CDR3 is TGCAGCGTGCGGACAGGTTTCATGAGCGATACGCAGTATTTT.

The chain couples TRBV19 to TRBJ2-3; D gene uncertain. Germline V lookup: CDR1 LNHDA, CDR2 SQIVND (reference sequence). The CDR3 contains 15 residues. Trimming stripped 3 bases from V and 0 bases from J, with 10 bases between. CDR3 in amino acids: CASSIQGASTDTQYF. CDR3 DNA sequence: TGTGCCAGTAGTATCCAAGGAGCTAGCACAGATACGCAGTATTTT.

Note on this clone: This could be a read error, since a much larger clone is one nucleotide away. This chain joins TRBV15 and TRBJ1-5; D gene uncertain. The CDR3 runs 13 residues. The V gene's germline CDR1 is LNHNV and CDR2 YYDKDF (reference sequence). Trimming took off 0 bases at V and 5 bases at J, with 5 bases between the two ends. CDR3 region: CATSRDSDQPQHF. In nucleotides, the CDR3 is TGTGCCACCAGCAGAGACAGTGATCAGCCCCAGCATTTT.

Turning to this clone: Other nucleotide sequences from this sample produce the same CDR3. This chain's CDR3 is CASSLVQGGTEAFF. The CDR3 DNA reads as TGCGCCAGCAGCTTGGTGCAGGGGGGCACTGAAGCTTTCTTT. This chain connects TRBV5-1 to TRBJ1-1, with 7 bases fitting TRBD1. CDR1 is SGHRS and CDR2 is YFSETQ in the germline V gene. CDR3 length: 14 amino acids. The junction had 3 bases not matched to a gene; V was cut back by 0 bases and J by 4 bases.

The V gene is TRBV28, the J gene TRBJ2-7; TRBD1 matches 8 bases. This CDR3 comprises 15 residues. Trimming removed 7 bases from V and 0 bases from J; junction bases left unmatched: 8. Germline V gives CDR1 MDHEN, CDR2 SYDVKM. The CDR3 loop is CASTRRGRVSYEQYF. As DNA, the CDR3 is TGTGCCAGCACTCGCAGGGGGCGCGTCTCCTACGAGCAGTACTTC.

The CDR3 reads CARESGEKLFF. The CDR3 DNA sequence: TGTGCCCGTGAGTCGGGTGAAAAACTGTTTTTT. This sequence joins TRBV30 and TRBJ1-4; D gene ambiguous. The germline V and J ends were trimmed by 8 bases and 7 bases, with 11 bases remaining between them. This CDR3 contains 11 residues. Germline V CDR1 and CDR2: GTSNPN, SVGIG (reference sequence).

The chain carries TRBV18 and TRBJ1-2, with D possibly being TRBD1 (6 bases). Germline V CDR1 and CDR2: KGHSH, LQKENI. Trimming shortened V by 3 bases and J by 8 bases, and 10 bases separated the two germline ends. This CDR3 region has 12 residues. CDR3 protein: CASSPTGRGYTF. The CDR3 coding sequence is TGTGCCAGCTCACCGACAGGTCGGGGCTACACCTTC. The variable domain in full, completed from reference TRBV18 and TRBJ1-2, reads NAGVMQNPRHLVRRRGQEARLRCSPMKGHSHVYWYRQLPEEGLKFMVYLQKENIIDESGMPKERFSAEFPKEGPSILRIQQVVRGDSAAYFCASSPTGRGYTFGSGTRLTVV.

The CDR3 nucleotides read TGTGCCAGCAGCCCAACCGGGACAACTAATGAAAAACTGTTTTTT. Its protein product is CASSPTGTTNEKLFF. J is TRBJ1-4 and V is TRBV7-9; no definite D call. The length of the CDR3 is 15 residues. Germline V gene data show CDR1 as SEHNR and CDR2 as FQNEAQ (reference sequence). V was trimmed by 5 bases and J by 0 bases, leaving 10 bases between them.

This chain joins TRBV3-1 (or the pseudogene TRBV3-2) and TRBJ2-5, with 7 bases aligning to TRBD2. V lost 4 bases and J lost 2; bases outside the gene matches: 19. Germline CDR1 reads LGHDT; CDR2 reads YNNKEL (reference sequence). The length of the CDR3 is 19 residues. CDR3 in DNA: TGTGCCAGCAGCCCACAACTACCTTGGGAGGGGAGCCCTCAAGAGACCCAGTACTTC. Translating gives CASSPQLPWEGSPQETQYF.

The V gene is TRBV19, the J gene TRBJ1-3; no definite D call. CDR3 length: 15 residues. Looked up from germline, CDR1 is LNHDA and CDR2 is SQIVND (reference sequence). V shed 6 bases and J shed 0 bases, with 12 bases lying between them. The CDR3 DNA reads TGTGCCAGTAGCCGACATGATCCCTCTGGAAACACCATATATTTT. Translating it yields CASSRHDPSGNTIYF.